A single sample gave rise to the 17 T cell receptor beta chains below, sequenced in a study of T cell clonality in common variable immunodeficiency. The method was immunoSEQ multiplex PCR; TCRdb's version includes in-frame clones alone and lacks a portion of them. This sample has 35,000 to 45,000 clones and no singletons, with roughly 3.6% in the ten largest. The sample consisted of peripheral blood mononuclear cells. These receptors were obtained from a person aged 18 to 70 in good health.

Many counts were recorded for this clone. The read comes to an end 3 residues before the CDR3 does, leaving the germline J gene to fill in the end. The V call is TRBV5-1, the J call TRBJ1-1, with 7 bases fitting TRBD1. The CDR3 extends over 16 amino acids. The J segment lost 5 bases and the V segment lost 0 bases, leaving 10 bases of the junction unmatched. Per germline, CDR1 SGHRS and CDR2 YFSETQ. Partial CDR3 DNA: TGCGCCAGCAGCTTGGCCCCGGCAGGGGGGCGAACTGAA. Its translation is CASSLAPAGGRTE. The CDR3 reads in full as CASSLAPAGGRTEAFF.

This clone was counted between two and nine times. The observed sequence ends 3 residues before the CDR3 terminus, with the missing tail filled in from the germline J gene. This chain links TRBV19 with TRBJ1-2; tentative D call: TRBD1 (5 bases). CDR1 and CDR2 (germline): LNHDA, SQIVND (reference sequence). The CDR3 length is 15 residues. CDR3 in amino acids: CASSIAQGATDTYTF. The sequenced part of the CDR3 DNA is TGTGCCAGTAGTATAGCCCAAGGGGCCACAGATACC. Full variable domain (remainder filled in from reference TRBV19 and TRBJ1-2): DGGITQSPKYLFRKEGQNVTLSCEQNLNHDAMYWYRQDPGQGLRLIYYSQIVNDFQKGDIAEGYSVSREKKESFPLTVTSAQKNPTAFYLCASSIAQGATDTYTFGSGTRLTVV.

There are many counts of this clone. The read ends 3 residues early relative to the CDR3; the germline J gene fills the gap. The V and J genes are TRBV30 and TRBJ1-2, with TRBD1 identical over 7 bases. This CDR3 comprises 13 residues. Germline CDR1 is GTSNPN and CDR2 is SVGIG (reference sequence). The CDR3 DNA, read in part, is TGTGCCTGGAGTGGACAGGGCGGTAAGGGC. Encoded protein: CAWSGQGGKG. The CDR3 as a whole reads CAWSGQGGKGYTF. Based on the CDR3 plus reference TRBV30 and TRBJ1-2, the full variable domain is SQTIHQWPATLVQPVGSPLSLECTVEGTSNPNLYWYRQAAGRGLQLLFYSVGIGQISSEVPQNLSASRPQDRQFILSSKKLLLSDSGFYLCAWSGQGGKGYTFGSGTRLTVV.

This clone was detected many times. The read halts 3 residues ahead of the CDR3 end, with the missing end drawn from the germline J gene. The chain couples TRBV11-3 to TRBJ2-5; 8 bases line up with TRBD2. After removal of 2 bases from V and 4 bases from J, the junction contained 6 bases not matched to a gene. The V gene's germline CDR1 is SGHNT and CDR2 YENEEA. The CDR3 spans 15 residues. The CDR3 bases that were read are TGTGCCAGCAGCTTAAGAGGGCTAGCGGGAGAGACC. Its protein product is CASSLRGLAGET. The CDR3 as a whole reads CASSLRGLAGETQYF.

This clone was detected many times. The read ends 3 residues before the CDR3 terminus; that terminus is restored from the germline J gene. V usage is TRBV5-1 and J usage is TRBJ2-5, with D tentatively TRBD2 (5 bases). Trimming left V 7 bases short and J 1 base short, with 11 bases between. The CDR3 has 13 amino acids. The germline V gene encodes CDR1 SGHRS and CDR2 YFSETQ. CDR3 amino acids: CASSASGQETQYF. CDR3 DNA, as far as it was read: TGCGCCAGCTCCGCCAGCGGCCAAGAGACC.

This clone was observed many times. The observed sequence ends 3 residues before the CDR3 terminus, with the missing tail filled in from the germline J gene. V usage is TRBV7-2 and J usage is TRBJ2-3; TRBD2 agrees at 10 bases. CDR3 length: 15 amino acids. CDR1 and CDR2 from the germline V gene are SGHTA and FQGNSA. V shed 4 bases, J shed 6 bases, and the junction held 7 bases outside the gene matches. Partial CDR3 DNA: TGTGCCAGCAGCTCCCAGCGGGGGGGCTGGGATACG. Amino acid sequence: CASSSQRGGWDT. The entire CDR3 reads CASSSQRGGWDTQYF.

This clone has ten or more counts. The read ends 3 residues shy of where the CDR3 ends; the end is completed using the germline J gene. The chain uses TRBV15 and TRBJ2-3, with 12 bases lining up with TRBD2. Per germline, CDR1 LNHNV and CDR2 YYDKDF (reference sequence). V was clipped by 1 base and J by 2 bases; unmatched bases: 1. This CDR3 spans 16 amino acids. The part of the CDR3 DNA that was read is TGTGCCACCAGCAGAGGGACTAGCGGGACCACAGATACG. Its protein product is CATSRGTSGTTDT. The whole CDR3 sequence is CATSRGTSGTTDTQYF.

This clone was seen a handful of times. The missing CDR3 end, 3 residues past where the read stops, is filled in from the germline J gene. The chain recombines TRBV11-3 with TRBJ1-1, with D possibly being TRBD1 (6 bases). The germline V gene encodes CDR1 SGHNT and CDR2 YENEEA. V dropped 1 base and J dropped 0 bases, with 9 bases sitting between them. The CDR3 is 15 residues long. The sequenced part of the CDR3 DNA is TGTGCCAGCAGCTTAGGGGGACATATGAACACTGAA. Its protein product is CASSLGGHMNTE. The whole CDR3 sequence is CASSLGGHMNTEAFF.

This clone was observed at least ten times. The CDR3 end lies 3 residues beyond the end of the read and is filled in from the germline J gene. V usage is TRBV7-3 and J usage is TRBJ2-5; no definite D call. The CDR3 consists of 13 residues. The V gene's germline CDR1 is SGHTA and CDR2 FQGTGA. V lost 2 bases and J lost 2, with 6 bases in between. The covered CDR3 bases are TGTGCCAGCAGCTTAGGCAGACAAGAGACC. Translating it yields CASSLGRQET. The CDR3 in full is CASSLGRQETQYF.

The sample holds a few counts of this clone. The read terminates 3 residues ahead of where the CDR3 ends, so the germline J gene completes it. J is TRBJ2-1 and V is TRBV5-3; 14 bases are a match to TRBD2. TRBV5-3 falls under the ORF class, with uncertain function. The junction had 14 bases not matched to a gene; V was cut back by 5 bases and J by 1 base. This CDR3 has 20 amino acids. The sequenced part of the CDR3 DNA is TGTGCCAGAAGGATAGGACTAGCGGGAGGCAGGTGGGGATCCTACAATGAG. It codes for CARRIGLAGGRWGSYNE. The CDR3, in full, reads CARRIGLAGGRWGSYNEQFF.

In this sample, this clone turned up many times. The CDR3 bases that were read are TGTGCCAGCAGCCGGGGCTCGGGGGACACTGAA. As protein: CASSRGSGDTE. The entire CDR3 protein reads CASSRGSGDTEAFF. The V call is TRBV2, the J call TRBJ1-1, with D possibly being TRBD1 (5 bases). The missing CDR3 end, 3 residues past where the read stops, is filled in from the germline J gene. The CDR3 spans 14 residues. V lost 6 bases, J lost 3 bases, and 14 bases lay in between. In germline, CDR1 is SNHLY, CDR2 FYNNEI.

This clone appeared many times. The CDR3 goes on 3 residues after the read ends, and that part is filled in from the germline J gene. The chain employs TRBV7-6 and TRBJ1-1; no definite D call. The germline V gene has CDR1 SGHVS and CDR2 FNYEAQ. The length of the CDR3 is 11 residues. The CDR3 region is CASSEGGGAFF. The sequenced CDR3 bases are TGTGCCAGCAGCGAGGGTGGTGGA.

This clone was detected many times. The CDR3 extends 3 residues past the end of the read, so its final part is completed from the germline J gene. The V gene is TRBV29-1, the J gene TRBJ2-2; a possible D gene is TRBD2 (5 bases). Germline V lookup: CDR1 SQVTM, CDR2 ANQGSEA. Trimming cost V 4 bases and J 2 bases, with 14 bases left between them. This CDR3 region has 15 residues. CDR3: CSVVRSASNTGELFF. The CDR3 DNA, read in part, is TGCAGCGTTGTACGATCGGCTAGCAACACCGGGGAG.

In this sample, this clone turned up many times. The CDR3 extends 3 residues past the end of the read, so its final part is completed from the germline J gene. This rearrangement joins TRBV20-1 to TRBJ2-6, with a possible D match to TRBD2 (5 bases). This CDR3 region has 19 residues. CDR1 and CDR2 (germline): DFQATT, SNEGSKA (reference sequence). Trimming took 5 bases from V and 0 from J, leaving 23 bases between them. The part of the CDR3 DNA that was read is TGCAGTGCTCCCCGGTCATCACTAGGTTCAGGCTCTGGGGCCAACGTC. Protein sequence: CSAPRSSLGSGSGANV. The whole CDR3 sequence is CSAPRSSLGSGSGANVLTF.

This clone was counted ten times or more. From the germline J gene comes the end of the CDR3, since the read stops 3 residues before it. The sample contains more than one DNA sequence encoding this CDR3. The chain combines TRBV7-2 with TRBJ1-3; TRBD1 might be the D (5 bases). Trimming took off 8 bases at V and 0 bases at J, with 14 bases between the two ends. CDR1 and CDR2 from the germline V gene are SGHTA and FQGNSA. CDR3 length: 15 amino acids. The CDR3 reads CASLRGAASGNTIYF. The DNA read from the CDR3 is TGTGCCAGCCTTCGCGGGGCAGCCTCTGGAAACACC.

Notes on this clone: The sequence runs out 3 residues before the end of the CDR3; the remainder is reconstructed from the germline J gene. The gene calls are TRBV18 and TRBJ2-3; TRBD2 matches at 10 bases. The CDR3 has 15 amino acids. The ends lost 3 bases at V and 5 bases at J; junction bases unmatched: 5. The germline V gene encodes CDR1 KGHSH and CDR2 LQKENI. The part of the CDR3 DNA that was read is TGTGCCAGCTCACCCGGACTAGCGGTGGAAGATACG. Translated, it gives CASSPGLAVEDT. The whole CDR3 sequence reads CASSPGLAVEDTQYF.

This clone was found a few times. The sequenced fragment ends 3 residues before the CDR3 boundary, so the rest is inferred from the germline J gene. This rearrangement joins TRBV11-2 to TRBJ2-1; D gene uncertain. The length of the CDR3 is 15 residues. Germline V CDR1 and CDR2: SGHAT, FQNNGV. Trimming pared 4 bases from V and 0 bases from J, leaving 10 bases between. CDR3 sequence reads: CASSSWQSSYNEQFF. The covered CDR3 bases are TGTGCCAGCAGCTCCTGGCAAAGCTCCTACAATGAG.